This T cell receptor beta chain derives from a study of blood T cell repertoires in COVID-19. On the study more broadly: There were acute and convalescent COVID-19 samples, and they came from the United States, Italy and Spain. From T cells, B-cell-depleted T cells, or PBMCs came the material, which was cDNA or gDNA.

Trimming cost V 5 bases and J 6 bases, with 9 bases left between them. Germline CDR1 reads SNHLY; CDR2 reads FYNNEI. There are 12 residues in the CDR3. Original processing methods: Cell counts per sample came from amplifying reference gene primers. Sequencing used immunoSEQ multiplex PCR; TCRdb keeps in-frame clones, though not all of them. V and J calls and clone size are as listed in that table; D and trimming were resolved from the DNA. The table lists around 110,000 clones, over 60% of them singletons. The specimen sequenced was peripheral blood. This sequence joins TRBV2 and TRBJ2-3, with TRBD1 as a possible D gene (6 bases). The source is a man in his sixties or seventies with acute or convalescent COVID-19. DNA of the CDR3: TGTGCCAGCAGTCCCACAGGGGATACGCAGTATTTT. This sequence encodes CASSPTGDTQYF.